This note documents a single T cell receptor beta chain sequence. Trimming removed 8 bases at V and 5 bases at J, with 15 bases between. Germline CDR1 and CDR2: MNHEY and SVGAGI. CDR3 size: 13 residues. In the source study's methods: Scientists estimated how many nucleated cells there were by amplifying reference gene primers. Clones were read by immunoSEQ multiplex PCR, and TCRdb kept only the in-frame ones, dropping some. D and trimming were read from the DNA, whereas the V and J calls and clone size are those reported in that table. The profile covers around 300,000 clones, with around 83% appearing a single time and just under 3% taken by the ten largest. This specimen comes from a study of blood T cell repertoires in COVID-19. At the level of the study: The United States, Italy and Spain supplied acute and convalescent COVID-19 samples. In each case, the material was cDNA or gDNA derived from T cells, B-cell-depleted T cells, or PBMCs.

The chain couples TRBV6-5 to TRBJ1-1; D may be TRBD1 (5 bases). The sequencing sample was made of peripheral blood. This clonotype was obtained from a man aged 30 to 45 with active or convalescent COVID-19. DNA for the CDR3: TGTGCCAGCCGGGGGAGGGGAGGAACTGAAGCTTTCTTT. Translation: CASRGRGGTEAFF.